This T cell receptor (beta chain) appears in the sequencing data of a study of cytomegalovirus exposure and HLA in healthy donors. Study-wide background: The Caucasian-associated ancestry cluster held under 90% of a few hundred genotyped donors. Study-wide results and limits: Later analysis associated a missense DCLRE1C variant with TCR beta V- and J-gene trimming. It emerged from a later analysis that several of the most significant clusters appeared to be linked to common viral pathogens. Altogether, 150 to 200 TCR beta chains were recorded as cytomegalovirus-associated.

PCR involved 60 Vbeta and 13 Jbeta primers. This table comes from immunoSEQ multiplex PCR, and its TCRdb copy is limited to in-frame clones, with some not included. Found here are more than 110,000 clones, 65% to 80% of them singletons; the top ten hold 6% to 8.5%. This clone was seen more than once but under ten times. Antigen specificity is unknown. V was cut by 6 bases and J by 6 bases, with 14 bases left in between. Germline V gene lookup returns CDR1 MNHEY and CDR2 SVGAGI. The CDR3 runs to 14 residues. The TCR originated in a man aged 25-45 years in good health and CMV-seronegative. The chain carries TRBV6-5 and TRBJ1-4, with D possibly matching TRBD1 (6 bases). The sample consisted of PBMCs. CDR3 sequence reads: CASSNRVRDEKLFF. CDR3 DNA sequence: TGTGCCAGCAGCAACAGGGTTAGGGATGAAAAACTGTTTTTT.